This T cell receptor beta chain stems from a study of blood T cell repertoires in COVID-19. Study at large: Sites in the United States, Italy and Spain provided acute and convalescent COVID-19 samples. PBMCs, B-cell-depleted T cells, or T cells provided the cDNA or gDNA that made up the material.

In the original processing: Estimation of nucleated cell counts was performed using reference gene primer amplification. Using immunoSEQ multiplex PCR, the repertoire was profiled, and TCRdb retains in-frame clones only, with some absent. V, J and clone size derive from that table, while D and trimming were established from the DNA sequence. The sample comprises over 90,000 clones, around 72% of which are singletons, and around 4% rests with the top ten. This CDR3 is 16 amino acids long. Germline CDR1 is DFQATT and CDR2 is SNEGSKA (reference sequence). V dropped 3 bases and J dropped 0 bases, with 17 bases sitting between them.

This TCR derives from a man aged 65-85 years with COVID-19, enrolled during active disease. Material: peripheral blood. The chain employs TRBV20-1 and TRBJ1-1; tentatively, D is TRBD1 (6 bases). CDR3 sequence reads: CSASPSGARMNTEAFF. The CDR3 DNA is TGCAGTGCTAGTCCATCAGGGGCAAGAATGAACACTGAAGCTTTCTTT.